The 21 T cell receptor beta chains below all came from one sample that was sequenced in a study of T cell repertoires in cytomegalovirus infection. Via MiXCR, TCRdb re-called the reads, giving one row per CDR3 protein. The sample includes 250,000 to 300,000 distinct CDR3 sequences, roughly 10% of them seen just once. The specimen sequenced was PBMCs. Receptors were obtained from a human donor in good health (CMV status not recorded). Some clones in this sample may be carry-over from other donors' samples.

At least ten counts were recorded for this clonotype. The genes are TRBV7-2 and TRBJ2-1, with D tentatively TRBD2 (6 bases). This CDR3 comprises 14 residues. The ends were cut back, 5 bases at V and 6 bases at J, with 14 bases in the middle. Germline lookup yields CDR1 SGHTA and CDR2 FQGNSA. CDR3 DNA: TGTGCCAGCAGCCGGGCCCTAGCGCTCAATGAGCAGTTCTTC. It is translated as CASSRALALNEQFF.

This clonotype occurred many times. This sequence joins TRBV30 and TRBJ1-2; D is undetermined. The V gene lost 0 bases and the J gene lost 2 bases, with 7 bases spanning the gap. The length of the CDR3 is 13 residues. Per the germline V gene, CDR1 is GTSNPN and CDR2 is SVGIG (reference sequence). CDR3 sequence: CAWSVSLNYGYTF. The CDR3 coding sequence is TGTGCCTGGAGTGTATCCCTGAACTATGGCTACACCTTC.

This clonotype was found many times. DNA of the CDR3: TGTGCCAGCAGCGTTAGCGGGGCTACCCAAGAGACCCAGTACTTC. It translates to CASSVSGATQETQYF. The rearrangement links TRBV7-2 to TRBJ2-5; TRBD2 aligns across 8 bases. V shed 5 bases, J shed 1 base, and the junction held 6 bases outside the gene matches. The CDR3 extends over 15 amino acids. Germline V gene sequence: CDR1 SGHTA, CDR2 FQGNSA.

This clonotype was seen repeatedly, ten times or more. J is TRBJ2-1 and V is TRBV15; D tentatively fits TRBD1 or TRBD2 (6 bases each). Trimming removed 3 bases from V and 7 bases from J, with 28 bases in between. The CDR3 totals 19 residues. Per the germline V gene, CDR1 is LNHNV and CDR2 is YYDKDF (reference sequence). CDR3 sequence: CATSSGGRDLRGWRNEQFF. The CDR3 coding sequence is TGTGCCACCAGCAGCGGGGGCAGGGACCTTAGGGGATGGCGGAATGAGCAGTTCTTC. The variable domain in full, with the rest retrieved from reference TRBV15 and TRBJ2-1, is DAMVIQNPRYQVTQFGKPVTLSCSQTLNHNVMYWYQQKSSQAPKLLFHYYDKDFNNEADTPDNFQSRRPNTSFCFLDIRSPGLGDTAMYLCATSSGGRDLRGWRNEQFFGPGTRLTVL.

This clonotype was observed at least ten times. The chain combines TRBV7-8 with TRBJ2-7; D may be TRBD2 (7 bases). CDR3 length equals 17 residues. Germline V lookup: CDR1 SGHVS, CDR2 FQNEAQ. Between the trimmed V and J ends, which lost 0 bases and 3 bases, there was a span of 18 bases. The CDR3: CASSLAGGGALGYEQYF. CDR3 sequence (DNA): TGTGCCAGCAGCTTAGCGGGGGGGGGCGCCCTGGGCTACGAGCAGTACTTC.

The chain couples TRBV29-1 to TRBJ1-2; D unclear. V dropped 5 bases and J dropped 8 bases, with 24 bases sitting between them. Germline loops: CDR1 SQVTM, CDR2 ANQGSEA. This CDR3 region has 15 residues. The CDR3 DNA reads TGCAGCGTTTCCACGGGCGGTCTAGGGTCTGTCGGCTACACCTTC. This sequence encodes CSVSTGGLGSVGYTF.

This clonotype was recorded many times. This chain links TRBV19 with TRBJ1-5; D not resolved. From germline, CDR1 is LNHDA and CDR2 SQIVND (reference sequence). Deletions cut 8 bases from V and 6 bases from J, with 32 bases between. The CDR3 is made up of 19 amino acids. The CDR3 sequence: CASLGSPGMGPREAQPQHF. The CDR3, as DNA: TGTGCCAGTCTGGGGTCCCCGGGGATGGGCCCAAGAGAGGCTCAGCCCCAGCATTTT.

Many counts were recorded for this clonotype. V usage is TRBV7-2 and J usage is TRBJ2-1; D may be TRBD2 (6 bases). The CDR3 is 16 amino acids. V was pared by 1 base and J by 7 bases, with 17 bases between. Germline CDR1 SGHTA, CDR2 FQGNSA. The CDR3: CASSLDGGTVGNEQFF. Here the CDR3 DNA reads TGTGCCAGCAGCTTAGATGGCGGGACGGTGGGGAATGAGCAGTTCTTC.

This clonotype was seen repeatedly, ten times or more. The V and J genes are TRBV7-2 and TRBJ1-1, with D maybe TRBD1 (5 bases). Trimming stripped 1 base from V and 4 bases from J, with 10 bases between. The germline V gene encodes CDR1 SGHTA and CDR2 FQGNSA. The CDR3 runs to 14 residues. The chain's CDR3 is CASSLDPGPTEAFF. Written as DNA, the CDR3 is TGTGCCAGCAGCTTAGACCCGGGACCCACTGAAGCTTTCTTT.

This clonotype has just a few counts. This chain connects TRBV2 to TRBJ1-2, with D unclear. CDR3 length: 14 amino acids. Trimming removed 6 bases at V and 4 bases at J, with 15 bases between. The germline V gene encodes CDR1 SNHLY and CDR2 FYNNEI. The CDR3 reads CASSARQAGYGYTF. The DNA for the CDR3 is TGTGCCAGCAGCGCTCGGCAGGCGGGCTATGGCTACACCTTC.

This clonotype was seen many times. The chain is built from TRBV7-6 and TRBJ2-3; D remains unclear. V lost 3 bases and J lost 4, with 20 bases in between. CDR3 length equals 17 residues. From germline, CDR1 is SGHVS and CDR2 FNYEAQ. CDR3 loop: CASSLRRAWSKADTQYF. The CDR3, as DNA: TGTGCCAGCAGCTTGCGCCGGGCCTGGAGTAAGGCAGATACGCAGTATTTT.

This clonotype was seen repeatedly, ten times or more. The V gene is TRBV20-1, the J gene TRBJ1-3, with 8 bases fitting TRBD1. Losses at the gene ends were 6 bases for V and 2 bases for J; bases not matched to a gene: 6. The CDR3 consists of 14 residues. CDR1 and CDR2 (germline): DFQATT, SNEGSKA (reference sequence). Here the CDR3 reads CSATGTGTGNTIYF. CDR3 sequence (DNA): TGCAGTGCGACAGGGACAGGCACTGGAAACACCATATATTTT.

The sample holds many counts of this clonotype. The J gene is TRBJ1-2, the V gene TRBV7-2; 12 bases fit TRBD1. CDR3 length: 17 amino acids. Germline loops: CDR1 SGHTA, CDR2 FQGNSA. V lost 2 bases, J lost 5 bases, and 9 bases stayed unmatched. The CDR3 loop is CASSLSSGDRGLYGYTF. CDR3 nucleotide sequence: TGTGCCAGCAGCTTAAGTAGCGGGGACAGGGGGCTTTATGGCTACACCTTC.

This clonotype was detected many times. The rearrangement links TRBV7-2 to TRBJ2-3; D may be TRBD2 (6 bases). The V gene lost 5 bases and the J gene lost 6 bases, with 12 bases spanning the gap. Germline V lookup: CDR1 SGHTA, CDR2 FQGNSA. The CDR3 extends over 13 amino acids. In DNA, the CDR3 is TGTGCCAGCAGCCGACTAGTAGGGGATACGCAGTATTTT. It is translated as CASSRLVGDTQYF. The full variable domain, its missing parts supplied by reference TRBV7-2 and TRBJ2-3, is GAGVSQSPSNKVTEKGKDVELRCDPISGHTALYWYRQSLGQGLEFLIYFQGNSAPDKSGLPSDRFSAERTGGSVSTLTIQRTQQEDSAVYLCASSRLVGDTQYFGPGTRLTVL.

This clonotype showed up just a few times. CDR3 in amino acids: CASSSSLGTQFGNTIYF. CDR3 nucleotides: TGTGCCAGCAGTTCCTCCCTAGGGACACAATTTGGAAACACCATATATTTT. V is TRBV28 and J is TRBJ1-3; maybe TRBD1 (6 bases). Germline lookup yields CDR1 MDHEN and CDR2 SYDVKM. There are 17 residues in the CDR3. V was clipped by 4 bases and J by 3 bases, with 19 bases between them.

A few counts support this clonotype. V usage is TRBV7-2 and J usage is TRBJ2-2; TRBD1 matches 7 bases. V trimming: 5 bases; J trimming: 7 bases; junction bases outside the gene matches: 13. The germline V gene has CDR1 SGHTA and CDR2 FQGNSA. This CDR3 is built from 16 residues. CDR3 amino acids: CASSQAGRGMGGELFF. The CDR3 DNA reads TGTGCCAGCAGCCAGGCGGGCAGGGGGATGGGCGGGGAGCTGTTTTTT.

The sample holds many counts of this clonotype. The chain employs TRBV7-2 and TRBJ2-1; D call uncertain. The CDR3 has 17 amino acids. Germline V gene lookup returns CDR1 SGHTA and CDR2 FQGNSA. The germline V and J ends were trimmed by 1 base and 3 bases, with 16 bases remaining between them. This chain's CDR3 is CASSLEGVDALYNEQFF. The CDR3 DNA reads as TGTGCCAGCAGCTTAGAAGGTGTAGACGCCCTCTACAATGAGCAGTTCTTC.

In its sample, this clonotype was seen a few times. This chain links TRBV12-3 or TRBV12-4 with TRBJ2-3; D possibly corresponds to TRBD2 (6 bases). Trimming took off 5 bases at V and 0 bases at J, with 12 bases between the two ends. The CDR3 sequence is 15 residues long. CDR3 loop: CASSRSGTSTDTQYF. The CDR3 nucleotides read TGTGCCAGCAGTCGGTCAGGGACTAGCACAGATACGCAGTATTTT.

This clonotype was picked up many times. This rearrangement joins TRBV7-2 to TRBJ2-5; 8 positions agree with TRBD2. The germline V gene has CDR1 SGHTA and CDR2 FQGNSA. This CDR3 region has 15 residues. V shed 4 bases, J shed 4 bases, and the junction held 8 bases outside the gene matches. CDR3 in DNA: TGTGCCAGCAGCTCGGGGGGGCGCGTCGGAGAGACCCAGTACTTC. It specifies CASSSGGRVGETQYF.

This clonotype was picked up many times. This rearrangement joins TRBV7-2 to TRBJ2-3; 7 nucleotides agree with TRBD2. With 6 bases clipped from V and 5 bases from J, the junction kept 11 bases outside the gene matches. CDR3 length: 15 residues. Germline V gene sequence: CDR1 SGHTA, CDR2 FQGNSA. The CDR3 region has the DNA TGTGCCAGCAGTCCTCGGGTGGGGGGGATAGATACGCAGTATTTT. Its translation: CASSPRVGGIDTQYF. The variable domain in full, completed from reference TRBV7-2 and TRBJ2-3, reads GAGVSQSPSNKVTEKGKDVELRCDPISGHTALYWYRQSLGQGLEFLIYFQGNSAPDKSGLPSDRFSAERTGGSVSTLTIQRTQQEDSAVYLCASSPRVGGIDTQYFGPGTRLTVL.

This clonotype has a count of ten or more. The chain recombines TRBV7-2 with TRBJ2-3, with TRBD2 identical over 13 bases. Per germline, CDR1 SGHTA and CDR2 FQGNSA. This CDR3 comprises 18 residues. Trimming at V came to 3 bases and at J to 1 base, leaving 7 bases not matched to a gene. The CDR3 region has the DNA TGTGCCAGCAGCTTTCCGGGACTAGCGGGGCGGGGCACAGATACGCAGTATTTT. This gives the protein CASSFPGLAGRGTDTQYF.